The 32 T cell receptor beta chains below all came from one sample that was sequenced in a study of tumor and adjacent non-tumor tissue in lung cancer. Three rounds of nested PCR, following a modified ARM-PCR protocol, produced the TCRbeta library. Using its own MiXCR run on the multiplex PCR reads, TCRdb lists one record per CDR3 protein. The table lists about 200,000 distinct CDR3 sequences, approximately 74% of them singletons. RNA was extracted from bulk tissue without any cell sorting. The sequencing sample was made of lung tumor tissue. The receptors here all came from a man in his fifties or sixties with non-small cell lung cancer.

V gene TRBV11-1 combines with J gene TRBJ2-1, with 12 positions matching TRBD2. V lost 7 bases to trimming and J lost 10 bases; unmatched junction nucleotides: 8. The germline V gene has CDR1 SGHAT and CDR2 FQDESV (reference sequence). This CDR3 spans 14 amino acids. This CDR3 is CASKSSGGANEQFF. CDR3 DNA sequence: TGTGCCAGCAAATCTAGCGGGGGGGCCAACGAGCAGTTCTTC.

Comment on this clonotype: A junction end diverges from the germline sequence, so it may reflect a read error. This sequence joins TRBV5-1 and TRBJ1-5; D is perhaps TRBD1 (5 bases). The DNA end lines up better with TRBJ2-3; the J call may be wrong. The CDR3 length is 13 residues. Germline CDR1 SGHRS, CDR2 YFSETQ. CDR3 nucleotide sequence: TGCGTCAGCAGCTTGGGGCAGGGCGAGCCCCAGTATTTT. It translates to CVSSLGQGEPQYF.

The CDR3 bases are TGTGCCAGCAGCCTGGGACAGGGGGCGATTCTGAACACTGAAGCTTTCTTT. Translated, it gives CASSLGQGAILNTEAFF. The chain is built from TRBV5-4 and TRBJ1-1, with 12 bases aligning to TRBD1. The CDR3 is 17 amino acids. Germline trimming cut 4 bases from V and 0 bases from J; bases unmatched to any gene: 7. Looked up from germline, CDR1 is SGHNT and CDR2 is YYREEE (reference sequence).

In the case of this clonotype: It is likely a read error, because the conserved phenylalanine at the end of the CDR3 is missing. J is TRBJ1-1 and V is TRBV7-9, with unresolved D. The V end was cut by 5 bases, the J end by 3 bases, with 10 bases between. The CDR3 has 13 amino acids. Per germline, CDR1 SEHNR and CDR2 FQNEAQ (reference sequence). The CDR3 DNA is TGTGCCAGCAGCATCAAGGAAGACACTGAAGCTTTCATT. Translated, it gives CASSIKEDTEAFI.

The chain couples TRBV11-2 to TRBJ1-4; 8 bases map to TRBD1. In germline, CDR1 is SGHAT, CDR2 FQNNGV. With V trimmed by 4 bases and J by 7 bases, 5 bases remained unmatched. This CDR3 contains 14 residues. The CDR3 bases are TGTGCCAGCAGCTCGCGACAGGGGAGTGAAAAACTGTTTTTT. This gives the protein CASSSRQGSEKLFF.

About this clonotype itself: Just one base apart from a much larger clone, this may be a read error. This chain uses TRBV20-1 with TRBJ1-1, with D hard to call. Trimming cost V 5 bases and J 1 base, with 8 bases left between them. CDR1 is DFQATT and CDR2 is SNEGSKA in the germline V gene (reference sequence). There are 12 residues in the CDR3. The CDR3 protein is CSADQENTEAFF. In nucleotides, the CDR3 is TGCAGTGCTGATCAGGAGAACACTGAAGCTTTCTTT.

The chain couples TRBV20-1 to TRBJ2-2; perhaps D is TRBD1 or TRBD2 (5 bases each). The CDR3 has 15 residues. With 6 bases removed from V and 5 bases from J, the gap between germline ends came to 19 bases. Germline V gene lookup returns CDR1 DFQATT and CDR2 SNEGSKA (reference sequence). The CDR3 coding sequence is TGCAGTGCCCGAGAGGGAACAGGAGGTACCGGGGAGCTGTTTTTT. It specifies CSAREGTGGTGELFF.

A note on this clonotype: It may be a read error: a sequence one base away is much more abundant. In DNA form, the CDR3 reads TGTGCCAGCAGTTGCTTGGGATATGGCTACACCTTC. Translation: CASSCLGYGYTF. V usage is TRBV6-2 or TRBV6-3 and J usage is TRBJ1-2; D is unclear. V shed 4 bases and J shed 5 bases, with 8 bases lying between them. This CDR3 is 12 amino acids long. Germline CDR1 and CDR2: MNHEY and SVGEGT.

This chain connects TRBV7-9 to TRBJ1-4, with a tentative D call TRBD1 (6 bases). The CDR3 sequence is 22 residues long. V lost 1 base and J lost 4, with 31 bases in between. From germline, CDR1 is SEHNR and CDR2 FQNEAQ (reference sequence). The CDR3 sequence: CASSLGTEGASGLAIFNEKLFF. CDR3 nucleotides: TGTGCCAGCAGCTTAGGGACAGAGGGCGCATCGGGCCTTGCGATCTTTAATGAAAAACTGTTTTTT.

About this clonotype itself: A clone one base away is much larger, so this may be a read error. This chain uses TRBV11-2 with TRBJ1-6, with D perhaps TRBD1 (5 bases). The CDR3 loop spans 13 amino acids. In germline, CDR1 is SGHAT, CDR2 FQNNGV. V lost 4 bases and J 9 bases, leaving 10 bases between the germline ends. CDR3 protein: CASSSEGFSPLHF. In nucleotides, the CDR3 is TGTGCCAGCAGCTCAGAGGGGTTTTCACCCCTCCACTTT.

Details on this clonotype: This may arise from a read error, as a much more abundant clone is one base away. V gene TRBV29-1 combines with J gene TRBJ2-2, with D perhaps being TRBD1 or TRBD2 (5 bases each). This CDR3 comprises 14 residues. Germline lookup yields CDR1 SQVTM and CDR2 ANQGSEA. The CDR3 here is CSVGTYRNTGELLF. Written as DNA, the CDR3 is TGCAGCGTCGGTACGTACAGGAACACCGGGGAGCTGTTATTT.

In the case of this clonotype: At one boundary the junction diverges from the germline segment, which might be a read error. The chain links TRBV14 to TRBJ1-2; D is ambiguous. Per the germline V gene, CDR1 is SGHDN and CDR2 is FVKESK. This CDR3 spans 13 amino acids. The CDR3 nucleotides are TGTGCCAGCAGCCAAGGACGGAGCTATGGCTACGCCTTC. Translation gives CASSQGRSYGYAF.

With respect to this clonotype: Since the CDR3 does not end with the conserved phenylalanine or tryptophan, this likely comes from a read error. The J gene is TRBJ2-5, the V gene TRBV6-5; D possibly corresponds to TRBD2 (7 bases). The V and J ends lost 9 bases and 6 bases respectively, with 11 bases between them. In germline, CDR1 is MNHEY, CDR2 SVGAGI. This CDR3 spans 11 amino acids. The CDR3 nucleotides read TGTGCCAGGGGGGGGCCCAAGACCCAGTACTGC. Translating gives CARGGPKTQYC.

A word on this clonotype: A much larger clone is a single base away; this may be a read error. The chain carries TRBV12-3 or TRBV12-4 and TRBJ2-1, with TRBD1 as a possible D gene (6 bases). Trimming took 6 bases from V and 8 from J, leaving 20 bases between them. There are 15 residues in the CDR3. The CDR3 DNA reads as TGTGCCAGCAGCCGTGGTAGGGGGAGTAGTGATGAGCAGTTCTTC. It codes for CASSRGRGSSDEQFF.

To note about this clonotype: The missing conserved phenylalanine or tryptophan at the end of this CDR3 makes a read error likely. The genes are TRBV20-1 and TRBJ1-5; TRBD1 matches at 8 bases. The CDR3 consists of 14 residues. Trimming took 7 bases from V and 5 from J; bases not matched to a gene: 10. In germline, CDR1 is DFQATT, CDR2 SNEGSKA (reference sequence). CDR3 amino acids: CSVSAGGADQPQHL. For the CDR3, the DNA is TGCAGTGTTAGCGCAGGGGGCGCCGATCAGCCCCAGCATTTA.

In regard to this clonotype: Its ends do not fully match the called genes, so a read error is possible. The J gene is TRBJ2-7, the V gene TRBV11-2; maybe TRBD2 (5 bases). The CDR3 is 14 residues long. Germline V CDR1 and CDR2: SGHAT, FQNNGV. CDR3 in DNA: TGTGCCAGCAGCTTATCGGGGAGCCCCTACGAGCATAACTTC. Translating it yields CASSLSGSPYEHNF.

J is TRBJ2-3 and V is TRBV5-1, with 7 bases fitting TRBD1. The CDR3 has 15 residues. J gave up 0 bases and V 4 bases, and 5 bases lay outside the gene matches. CDR1 is SGHRS, CDR2 YFSETQ, per germline. As DNA, the CDR3 is TGCGCCAGCAGCATCAGGGGGTTGAGCACAGATACGCAGTATTTT. This translates into CASSIRGLSTDTQYF.

This sequence joins TRBV4-3 and TRBJ1-1; D unresolved. Germline V lookup: CDR1 LGHNA, CDR2 YSLEER. The CDR3 is 16 residues long. Trimming took off 0 bases at V and 3 bases at J, with 14 bases between the two ends. Here the CDR3 reads CASSQDLSQSDTEAFF. CDR3 nucleotide sequence: TGCGCCAGCAGCCAAGATCTTAGTCAGTCCGACACTGAAGCTTTCTTT.

In its sample, this clonotype was seen a few times. One base away lies a much larger clone, so this may be a sequencing read error. The chain carries TRBV11-2 and TRBJ1-3, with D perhaps TRBD1 (5 bases). Trimming shortened V by 2 bases and J by 9 bases, and 20 bases separated the two germline ends. The germline V gene encodes CDR1 SGHAT and CDR2 FQNNGV. This CDR3 spans 16 amino acids. CDR3 region: CASSLPHVGTESTIYF. The CDR3 DNA reads as TGTGCCAGCAGCTTACCCCATGTAGGGACGGAGAGCACCATATATTTT.

The chain couples TRBV6-4 to TRBJ1-2; unclear D gene. Germline V gene sequence: CDR1 MRHNA, CDR2 SNTAGT. V lost 2 bases to trimming and J lost 8 bases, with 15 bases between them. The CDR3 spans 14 residues. The CDR3 spells CASSDPGFYVGYTF. DNA of the CDR3: TGTGCCAGCAGTGACCCAGGCTTCTATGTAGGCTACACCTTC.

On this clonotype: This could be a read error, since a much larger clone is one nucleotide away. The chain employs TRBV20-1 and TRBJ2-7; D not resolved. The germline gives CDR1 DFQATT, CDR2 SNEGSKA (reference sequence). V gave up 6 bases and J gave up 0 bases, with 12 bases separating them. The CDR3 length is 13 residues. This chain's CDR3 is CSAEPTSSYEQYF. CDR3 DNA sequence: TGCAGTGCCGAACCCACCAGCTCCTACGAGCAGTACTTC.

In this sample, this clonotype turned up a few times. The chain has TRBV20-1 and TRBJ2-4; D is perhaps TRBD1 or TRBD2 (5 bases each). V was cut by 0 bases and J by 1 base, with 22 bases left in between. The CDR3 is 19 residues long. Germline V lookup: CDR1 DFQATT, CDR2 SNEGSKA (reference sequence). The CDR3 loop reads CSARDPGRGFGRAKNIQYF. For the CDR3, the DNA is TGCAGTGCTAGAGACCCGGGGCGCGGATTTGGAAGGGCCAAAAACATTCAGTACTTC.

With regard to this clonotype: A much larger clone sits a single nucleotide away, making a read error possible. The rearrangement links TRBV20-1 to TRBJ1-2; maybe TRBD1 (5 bases). Germline V gene sequence: CDR1 DFQATT, CDR2 SNEGSKA (reference sequence). The CDR3 spans 13 residues. Written as DNA, the CDR3 is TGCATTGCTAGGGTCTCAGGGTCCGGTGGCTACACCTTC. It translates to CIARVSGSGGYTF.

Comment on this clonotype: The junction departs from the called germline gene at one end, perhaps through a read error. V and J are TRBV20-1 and TRBJ2-7, with 13 bases lining up with TRBD2. This CDR3 is 16 amino acids long. Germline assignment: CDR1 DFQATT and CDR2 SNEGSKA (reference sequence). The CDR3 DNA follows: TGCAGTGATAGAGACGGGACTAGCGGGACGAACTACGAGCAATACTTC. Protein product: CSDRDGTSGTNYEQYF.

Comment on this clonotype: This sequence may be a read error, since a much larger clone differs from it by one base. This CDR3 fails to terminate in the conserved phenylalanine or tryptophan, so it likely reflects a read error. V usage is TRBV6-5 and J usage is TRBJ1-1, with TRBD1 as a possible D gene (5 bases). The ends were cut back, 8 bases at V and 7 bases at J, with 8 bases in the middle. This CDR3 region has 10 residues. Germline V gene lookup returns CDR1 MNHEY and CDR2 SVGAGI. CDR3 in amino acids: CASEGIEAFL. The CDR3 DNA reads TGTGCCAGCGAGGGGATTGAAGCTTTCCTT.

This clonotype has a handful of counts. The rearrangement links TRBV5-1 to TRBJ2-7; the match to TRBD1 covers 10 bases. The CDR3 is 14 amino acids. Germline V CDR1 and CDR2: SGHRS, YFSETQ. V shed 3 bases and J 4 bases; nucleotides not matched to a gene: 4. The DNA for the CDR3 is TGCGCCAGCAGCTCTCCGGGACAGGGGTACGAGCAGTACTTC. As protein: CASSSPGQGYEQYF.

Concerning this clonotype: One junction end does not reproduce the germline sequence, and a read error may be involved. The V gene is TRBV7-8, the J gene TRBJ2-1; no clear D gene. The CDR3 covers 15 residues. Looked up from germline, CDR1 is SGHVS and CDR2 is FQNEAQ. The CDR3 here is CGSSFTVMAYNEQFF. In DNA, the CDR3 is TGTGGCAGCAGCTTTACAGTGATGGCCTACAATGAGCAGTTCTTC.

This clonotype appeared a few times. The CDR3 coding sequence is TGTGCCAGCAGCTCCGACGGAGGCTGGTTCTTC. Translated, it gives CASSSDGGWFF. V gene TRBV7-8 combines with J gene TRBJ2-1; a weak D match, TRBD2 (5 bases). This CDR3 spans 11 amino acids. Trimming took 4 bases from V and 15 from J, leaving 13 bases between them. The V gene's germline CDR1 is SGHVS and CDR2 FQNEAQ.

This clonotype occurred a few times. Germline and junction disagree at one end, which may indicate a read error. V and J are TRBV11-1 and TRBJ2-7; 9 bases agree with TRBD1. This CDR3 is 13 amino acids long. The germline V gene has CDR1 SGHAT and CDR2 FQDESV (reference sequence). DNA for the CDR3: TGTGCCAGCAGCACGGACAGGGGTGGAGTGCAGCACTTC. This gives the protein CASSTDRGGVQHF.

This clonotype was seen once. The gene calls are TRBV4-1 and TRBJ2-1; 7 bases fit TRBD1. The junction had 9 bases not matched to a gene; V was cut back by 7 bases and J by 3 bases. Germline values: CDR1 MGHRA, CDR2 YSYEKL. This CDR3 is 15 amino acids long. The chain's CDR3 is CASNYTDRIYNEQFF. For the CDR3, the DNA is TGCGCCAGCAACTATACGGACAGGATCTACAATGAGCAGTTCTTC.

As for this clonotype: Germline and junction disagree at one end, which may indicate a read error. This chain connects TRBV20-1 to TRBJ2-7; TRBD2 matches at 14 bases. Germline CDR1 DFQATT, CDR2 SNEGSKA (reference sequence). This CDR3 contains 14 residues. CDR3 loop: CSARTSGRPYEQYF. CDR3 DNA: TGCAGTGCCAGGACTAGCGGGAGGCCTTACGAACAGTACTTC.

This clonotype came up a few times. The chain employs TRBV7-3 and TRBJ1-1; D unresolved. Germline-derived CDR1 and CDR2 are SGHTA and FQGTGA. The CDR3 sequence is 13 residues long. V dropped 3 bases and J dropped 4 bases, with 9 bases sitting between them. Here the CDR3 reads CASSFEGFTEAFF. The CDR3 coding sequence is TGTGCCAGCAGCTTCGAAGGGTTCACTGAAGCTTTCTTT.